This T cell receptor beta chain was sequenced during a study of blood T cell repertoires in COVID-19. Study-level background: Material from acute and convalescent COVID-19 was sourced from the United States, Italy and Spain. PBMCs, B-cell-depleted T cells, or T cells provided the cDNA or gDNA that made up the material.

Per the study methods: Amplification with reference gene primers provided the estimates of nucleated cell counts. TCRdb's table, derived via immunoSEQ multiplex PCR, lists solely in-frame clones and lacks some. V, J and clone size were drawn from that table, and D and trimming were deduced from the DNA. This table has some 75,000 clones, about 76% appearing once. Germline V lookup: CDR1 SGHAT, CDR2 FQNNGV. The CDR3 totals 14 residues. The V end lost 3 bases, the J end lost 0 bases, and 7 bases lay between the germline ends. The source of this sequence is a woman at least 80 years old with active or convalescent COVID-19. The sequencing input was peripheral blood. The chain couples TRBV11-2 to TRBJ2-3; tentative D call: TRBD1 (6 bases). The CDR3 region has the DNA TGTGCCAGCAGCTTGGACAGAAGCACAGATACGCAGTATTTT. Residues: CASSLDRSTDTQYF.